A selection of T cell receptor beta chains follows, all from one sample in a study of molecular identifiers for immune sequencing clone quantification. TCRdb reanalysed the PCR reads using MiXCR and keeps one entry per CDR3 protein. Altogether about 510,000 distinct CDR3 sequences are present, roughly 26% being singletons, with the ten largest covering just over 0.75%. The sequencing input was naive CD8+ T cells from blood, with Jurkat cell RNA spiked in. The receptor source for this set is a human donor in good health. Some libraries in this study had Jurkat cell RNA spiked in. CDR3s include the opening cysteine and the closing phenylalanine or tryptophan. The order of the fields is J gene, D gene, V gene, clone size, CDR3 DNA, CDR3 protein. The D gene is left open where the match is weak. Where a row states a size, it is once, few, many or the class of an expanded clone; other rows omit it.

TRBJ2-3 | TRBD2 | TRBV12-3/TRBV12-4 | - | TGTGCCAGCAGCACCGGACTAGCGGGAGTCATAGATACGCAGTATTTT | CASSTGLAGVIDTQYF
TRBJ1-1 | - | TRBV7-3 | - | TGTGCCAGGAGCTTAAAGGGGTGGACTGAAGCTTTCTTT | CARSLKGWTEAFF
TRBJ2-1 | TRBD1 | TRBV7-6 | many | TGTGCCAGCAGCCCAGAGAGGGACAGCTACAATGAGCAGTTCTTC | CASSPERDSYNEQFF
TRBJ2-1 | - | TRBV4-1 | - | TGCGCCAGCAGCGAAGAGGGGGAGGGCCTCAATGAGCAGTTCTTC | CASSEEGEGLNEQFF
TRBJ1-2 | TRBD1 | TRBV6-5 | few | TGTGCCAGCAAGACAGGGCACAAACTCTATGGCTACACCTTC | CASKTGHKLYGYTF
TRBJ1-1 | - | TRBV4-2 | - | TGTGCCAGCAGCCATACAAGGGCGGTTTCTACTAAAGCTTTCTTT | CASSHTRAVSTKAFF
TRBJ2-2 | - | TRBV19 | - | TGTGCCAGTAGTATAGTTGGGGGGTCCGGCGGGGAGCTGTTTTTT | CASSIVGGSGGELFF
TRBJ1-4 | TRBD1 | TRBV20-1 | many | TGCAGTGCCCAACCAGGGGGCGGCTCTAATGAAAAACTGTTTTTT | CSAQPGGGSNEKLFF
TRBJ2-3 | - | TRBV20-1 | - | TGCAGTGCTAGAGATCGGACGGTACTAATAAGCACAGATACGCAGTATTTT | CSARDRTVLISTDTQYF
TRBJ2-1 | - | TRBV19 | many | TGTGCCAGTAGTATAGTGAGCCTCCATGAGCAGTTCTTC | CASSIVSLHEQFF
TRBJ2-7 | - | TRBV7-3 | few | TGTGCCAGCAGCTTAACGTTTGGGGACACGGGTTACGAGCAGTACTTC | CASSLTFGDTGYEQYF
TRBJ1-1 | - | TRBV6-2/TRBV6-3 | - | TGTGCCAGCAGTTACCCGTCCGGGTTTCGAGACACTGAAGCTTTCTTT | CASSYPSGFRDTEAFF
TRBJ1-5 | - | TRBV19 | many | TGTGCCAGTAGTATAGCGTCCAGGGGCATTTCGCCCCAGCATTTT | CASSIASRGISPQHF
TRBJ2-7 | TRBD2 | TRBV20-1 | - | TGCAGTGCTAGGGCTAGCGGCCTCCCGATACCATACGAGCAGTACTTC | CSARASGLPIPYEQYF
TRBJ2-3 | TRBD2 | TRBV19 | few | TGTGCCAGTAGGGGGACGGAACTAGCGGGAATCGAAACAGATACGCAGTATTTT | CASRGTELAGIETDTQYF
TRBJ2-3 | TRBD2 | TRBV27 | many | TGTGCCAGCAGTGTTAGAGGACTAGCGGGGATCGCGGATACGCAGTATTTT | CASSVRGLAGIADTQYF
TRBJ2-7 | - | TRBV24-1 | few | TGTGCCACCAGTTACGGCGGGACCGAGCAGTACTTC | CATSYGGTEQYF
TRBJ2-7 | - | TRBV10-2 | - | TGCGCCAGCAGTGAGTCTGGGCCCCAGGCCTACGAGCAGTACTTC | CASSESGPQAYEQYF
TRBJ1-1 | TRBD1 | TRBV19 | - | TGTGCCAGTAGTATCAGTCAGGGGGCTAAGGCAGAAGCTTTCTTT | CASSISQGAKAEAFF
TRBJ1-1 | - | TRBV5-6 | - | TGTGCCAGCAGCCGGGACATCGACTACAATATGAACACTGAAGCTTTCTTT | CASSRDIDYNMNTEAFF
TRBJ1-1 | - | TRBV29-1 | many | TGCAGCGTTGACCCGGACTACACTGAAGCTTTCTTT | CSVDPDYTEAFF
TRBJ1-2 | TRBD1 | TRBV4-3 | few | TGCGCCAGCAGCCAATCAACAGGGGAATTATACTATGGCTACACCTTC | CASSQSTGELYYGYTF
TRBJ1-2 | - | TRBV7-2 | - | TGTGCCAGCAGCTTAGCGACAGCTTACATCTTC | CASSLATAYIF
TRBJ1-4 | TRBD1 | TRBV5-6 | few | TGTGCCAGCAGCTTAGTCCGGGACAGTAATGAAAAACTGTTTTTT | CASSLVRDSNEKLFF
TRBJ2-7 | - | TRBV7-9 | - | TGTGCCAGCAGTTCAAAAGGGGACTACGAGCAGTACTTC | CASSSKGDYEQYF
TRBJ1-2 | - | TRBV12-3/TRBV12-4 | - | TGTGCCAGCAGCCCCGGCAGTCGCTACACCTTC | CASSPGSRYTF
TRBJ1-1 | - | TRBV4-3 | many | TGCGCCAGCAGCTCTACCTACAGGATCTGGAACACTGAAGCTTTCTTT | CASSSTYRIWNTEAFF
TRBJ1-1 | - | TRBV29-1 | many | TGCAGCGTCGCCGGGCAGGGGTCGAACACTGAAGCTTTCTTT | CSVAGQGSNTEAFF
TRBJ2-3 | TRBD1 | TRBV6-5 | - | TGTGCCAGCAGTTACTTTCCCGGGACAGGGGGCACAGATACGCAGTATTTT | CASSYFPGTGGTDTQYF
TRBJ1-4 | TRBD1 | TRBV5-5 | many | TGTGCCAGCAGCCCGACAGGGGATCCTGAAAAACTGTTTTTT | CASSPTGDPEKLFF
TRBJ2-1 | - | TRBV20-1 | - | TGCAGTGGGGAGCGGGTAAATGAGCAGTTCTTC | CSGERVNEQFF
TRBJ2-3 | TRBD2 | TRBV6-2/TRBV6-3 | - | TGTGCCAGCAGTTACTCCTCTAGCGGGGGGGATACGCAGTATTTT | CASSYSSSGGDTQYF
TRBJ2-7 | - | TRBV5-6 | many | TGTGCCAGCAGCAGCAGCCGGGACCCAGGGGTAACCTACGAGCAGTACTTC | CASSSSRDPGVTYEQYF
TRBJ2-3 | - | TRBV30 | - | TGTGCCTGGAGTACTATAGGGATCACAGATACGCAGTATTTT | CAWSTIGITDTQYF
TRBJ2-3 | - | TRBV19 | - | TGTGCCAGTAGTATAGACCCCGACTTGGTCACAGATACGCAGTATTTT | CASSIDPDLVTDTQYF
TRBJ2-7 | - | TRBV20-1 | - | TGCAGTGCTAGGCGGTACTCCGCCCACGAGCAGTACTTC | CSARRYSAHEQYF
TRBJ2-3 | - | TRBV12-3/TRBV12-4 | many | TGTGCCAGCAGTTTACTGACCGCAACAGATACGCAGTATTTT | CASSLLTATDTQYF